This paragraph reports one TCR beta chain. Its antigen is unknown. The method was immunoSEQ multiplex PCR; TCRdb's version includes in-frame clones alone and lacks a portion of them. Among around 97,000 clones listed, around 90% were seen once. The entry originates in a study of T cell responses to AZD1222 COVID-19 vaccine. Study at large: Second-dose groups at about 4 or about 12 weeks were pooled. Whole-study findings and limits: Nearly half of unique spike-specific TCRs reportedly avoided B.1.351 and B.1.1.7 mutated regions.

CDR3 length: 16 residues. The genes are TRBV21-1 and TRBJ2-5; TRBD2 reflects the table's D call only, with no check against the DNA. TRBV21-1 is a pseudogene. The receptor's source is an adult in good health. The specimen comprised peripheral blood, sampled on day 0 of AZD1222 vaccination. This CDR3 is CASSHFGWESRETQYF. DNA of the CDR3: TGTGCCAGCAGCCATTTTGGGTGGGAGAGCAGGGAGACCCAGTACTTC.